A single sample is the source of the 18 T cell receptor beta chains below, sequenced in a study of CD8+ T cells in alopecia areata. Once RNA had been extracted, it was reverse transcribed into cDNA to act as the sequencing template. Some clones are missing from TCRdb's copy, which holds only in-frame ones; the method was immunoSEQ multiplex PCR. The data show some 240,000 clones, 50% to 60% seen once. Sample: CD4+ T cells sorted from blood, taken at week 0. These receptors were obtained from a human donor with alopecia areata.

This clone has more than one count but fewer than ten. This chain connects TRBV30 to TRBJ1-5; D perhaps matches TRBD1 (5 bases). The CDR3 spans 13 residues. The V gene's germline CDR1 is GTSNPN and CDR2 SVGIG (reference sequence). Trimming took off 2 bases at V and 7 bases at J, with 12 bases between the two ends. The CDR3 nucleotides read TGTGCCTGGAGTAGTGCCTGGGACCAGCCCCAGCATTTT. This gives the protein CAWSSAWDQPQHF.

The sample holds a few counts of this clone. The chain uses TRBV30 and TRBJ1-5, with D tentatively TRBD1 (5 bases). This CDR3 has 15 amino acids. V shed 1 base and J shed 5 bases, with 15 bases lying between them. Looked up from germline, CDR1 is GTSNPN and CDR2 is SVGIG (reference sequence). Written as DNA, the CDR3 is TGTGCCTGGAGTGCTTTTACGGGGGGTTATCAGCCCCAGCATTTT. This encodes CAWSAFTGGYQPQHF.

The count of this clone is one. This sequence joins TRBV30 and TRBJ1-4; no clear D gene. The V gene's germline CDR1 is GTSNPN and CDR2 SVGIG (reference sequence). Trimming cost V 1 base and J 8 bases, with 14 bases left between them. The CDR3 runs 14 residues. The CDR3 nucleotides read TGTGCCTGGAGTGGGCAAGCCCAAGCCGAAAAACTGTTTTTT. This encodes CAWSGQAQAEKLFF. Full variable domain (rest looked up from reference TRBV30 and TRBJ1-4): SQTIHQWPATLVQPVGSPLSLECTVEGTSNPNLYWYRQAAGRGLQLLFYSVGIGQISSEVPQNLSASRPQDRQFILSSKKLLLSDSGFYLCAWSGQAQAEKLFFGSGTQLSVL.

This sequence joins TRBV5-4 and TRBJ1-3; weak D call: TRBD1 (5 bases). CDR1 and CDR2 from the germline V gene are SGHNT and YYREEE (reference sequence). Trimming removed 0 bases at V and 0 bases at J, with 13 bases between. The CDR3 covers 17 residues. CDR3 coding DNA: TGTGCCAGCAGCTTGGCCGGTGGGGGGAGCTCTGGAAACACCATATATTTT. Its translation: CASSLAGGGSSGNTIYF.

This chain connects TRBV29-1 to TRBJ2-7; either TRBD1 or TRBD2 may supply D (5 bases each). Trimming took off 3 bases at V and 5 bases at J, with 11 bases between the two ends. This CDR3 spans 12 amino acids. Germline CDR1 and CDR2: SQVTM and ANQGSEA. CDR3 nucleotides: TGCAGCGTTGATGGGACGTCCGACGAGCAGTACTTC. Encoded protein: CSVDGTSDEQYF.

This chain joins TRBV30 and TRBJ1-1; D is ambiguous. Trimming removed 2 bases from V and 7 bases from J, with 11 bases in between. Germline CDR1 and CDR2: GTSNPN and SVGIG (reference sequence). The length of the CDR3 is 12 residues. DNA of the CDR3: TGTGCCTGGAGTTCCGTGGAACGTGAAGCTTTCTTT. Translating gives CAWSSVEREAFF.

This chain joins TRBV30 and TRBJ1-1; D ambiguous. CDR3 length: 13 residues. Germline values: CDR1 GTSNPN, CDR2 SVGIG (reference sequence). The V gene lost 2 bases and the J gene lost 11 bases, with 18 bases spanning the gap. CDR3 bases: TGTGCCTGGAGTCAGAGGGCGACACGAGTGGCTTTCTTT. This sequence encodes CAWSQRATRVAFF.

This rearrangement joins TRBV6-5 to TRBJ2-3; 7 bases line up with TRBD1. CDR1 is MNHEY and CDR2 is SVGAGI in the germline V gene. V lost 2 bases to trimming and J lost 4 bases; unmatched junction nucleotides: 6. CDR3 length equals 15 residues. CDR3 coding DNA: TGTGCCAGCAGTTACAGGGGGCGAGGATCAGATACGCAGTATTTT. Translated: CASSYRGRGSDTQYF.

On this clone itself: Relative to the germline gene, one junction end is altered; a read error may explain this. The V and J genes are TRBV29-1 and TRBJ1-1, with a possible D match to TRBD1 (5 bases). The V gene's germline CDR1 is SQVTM and CDR2 ANQGSEA. This CDR3 comprises 8 residues. CDR3 amino acids: CSVVGTSF. DNA of the CDR3: TGCAGCGTTGTGGGGACCTCGTTT.

This clone was seen once. This chain uses TRBV29-1 with TRBJ1-2; D call uncertain. The ends were cut back, 1 base at V and 7 bases at J, with 10 bases in the middle. The CDR3 runs to 12 residues. CDR1 SQVTM and CDR2 ANQGSEA come from the germline V gene. The DNA for the CDR3 is TGCAGCGTTGAAGGACAAGAGGGTGGCTACACCTTC. Protein sequence: CSVEGQEGGYTF. The variable domain in full, with the rest retrieved from reference TRBV29-1 and TRBJ1-2, is SAVISQKPSRDICQRGTSLTIQCQVDSQVTMMFWYRQQPGQSLTLIATANQGSEATYESGFVIDKFPISRPNLTFSTLTVSNMSPEDSSIYLCSVEGQEGGYTFGSGTRLTVV.

J is TRBJ2-7 and V is TRBV9; maybe TRBD2 (5 bases). The V end was cut by 4 bases, the J end by 3 bases, with 17 bases between. The CDR3 is 15 residues long. Germline V gene sequence: CDR1 SGDLS, CDR2 YYNGEE. The CDR3 DNA reads as TGTGCCAGCAGCCTAGGAGGAGGACCGAACTACGAGCAGTACTTC. It codes for CASSLGGGPNYEQYF. The full variable domain, completed using reference TRBV9 and TRBJ2-7, is DSGVTQTPKHLITATGQRVTLRCSPRSGDLSVYWYQQSLDQGLQFLIQYYNGEERAKGNILERFSAQQFPDLHSELNLSSLELGDSALYFCASSLGGGPNYEQYFGPGTRLTVT.

The rearrangement joins TRBV10-3 to TRBJ2-7; D is unresolved. Between the trimmed V and J ends, which lost 0 bases and 4 bases, there was a span of 7 bases. The CDR3 is made up of 13 amino acids. Germline V gene sequence: CDR1 ENHRY, CDR2 SYGVKD. CDR3: CAISESGPYEQYF. CDR3 nucleotide sequence: TGTGCCATCAGTGAGTCGGGCCCATACGAGCAGTACTTC.

The chain uses TRBV14 and TRBJ2-1, with D tentatively TRBD2 (5 bases). V was shortened by 0 bases and J by 4 bases, with 13 bases between the two germline ends. The germline V gene encodes CDR1 SGHDN and CDR2 FVKESK. The CDR3 runs to 16 residues. CDR3 loop: CASSQDARAEYNEQFF. CDR3 DNA: TGTGCCAGCAGCCAAGATGCGAGGGCAGAATACAATGAGCAGTTCTTC.

In nucleotides, the CDR3 is TGTGCCTGGAGCTCCGGTCTACAGACTAGTCTTCAGTACTTC. Translated, it gives CAWSSGLQTSLQYF. The rearrangement joins TRBV30 to TRBJ2-4, with a tentative D call TRBD2 (6 bases). The CDR3 loop spans 14 amino acids. The V gene's germline CDR1 is GTSNPN and CDR2 SVGIG (reference sequence). With 3 bases removed from V and 11 bases from J, the gap between germline ends came to 20 bases. Using reference TRBV30 and TRBJ2-4 for the parts outside the CDR3, the full variable domain is SQTIHQWPATLVQPVGSPLSLECTVEGTSNPNLYWYRQAAGRGLQLLFYSVGIGQISSEVPQNLSASRPQDRQFILSSKKLLLSDSGFYLCAWSSGLQTSLQYFGAGTRLSVL.

J is TRBJ2-2 and V is TRBV5-1, with a possible D match to TRBD1 (6 bases). V dropped 0 bases and J dropped 6 bases, with 12 bases sitting between them. The CDR3 spans 15 residues. The germline V gene has CDR1 SGHRS and CDR2 YFSETQ. DNA for the CDR3: TGCGCCAGCAGCTTGGCCGGGACAACCTCCGGGGAGCTGTTTTTT. Translation: CASSLAGTTSGELFF.

Comment on this clone: The junction departs from the called germline gene at one end, perhaps through a read error. The rearrangement uses TRBV7-7 and TRBJ2-1, with 10 nucleotides matching TRBD1. Germline assignment: CDR1 SSHAT and CDR2 FNYEAQ (reference sequence). The length of the CDR3 is 15 residues. The CDR3 DNA is TGTGCTAGCAGCTTAGAGGGACAGGGGATCAATGAGCAGTTCTTC. As protein: CASSLEGQGINEQFF.

The chain uses TRBV2 and TRBJ1-4; D uncertain. This CDR3 region has 17 residues. V was trimmed by 0 bases and J by 6 bases, leaving 17 bases between them. Germline V CDR1 and CDR2: SNHLY, FYNNEI. The CDR3: CASSEALLGFGDEKLFF. CDR3 coding DNA: TGTGCCAGCAGTGAAGCGCTTCTCGGCTTTGGGGATGAAAAACTGTTTTTT.

This clone was seen a single time. The V gene is TRBV7-6, the J gene TRBJ2-7, with 12 bases identical to TRBD2. V shed 6 bases and J 5 bases; nucleotides not matched to a gene: 5. CDR1 and CDR2 (germline): SGHVS, FNYEAQ. The CDR3 sequence is 14 residues long. DNA for the CDR3: TGTGCCAGCAGAGGTACTAGCGGGAGGAACGAGCAGTACTTC. Translation gives CASRGTSGRNEQYF.